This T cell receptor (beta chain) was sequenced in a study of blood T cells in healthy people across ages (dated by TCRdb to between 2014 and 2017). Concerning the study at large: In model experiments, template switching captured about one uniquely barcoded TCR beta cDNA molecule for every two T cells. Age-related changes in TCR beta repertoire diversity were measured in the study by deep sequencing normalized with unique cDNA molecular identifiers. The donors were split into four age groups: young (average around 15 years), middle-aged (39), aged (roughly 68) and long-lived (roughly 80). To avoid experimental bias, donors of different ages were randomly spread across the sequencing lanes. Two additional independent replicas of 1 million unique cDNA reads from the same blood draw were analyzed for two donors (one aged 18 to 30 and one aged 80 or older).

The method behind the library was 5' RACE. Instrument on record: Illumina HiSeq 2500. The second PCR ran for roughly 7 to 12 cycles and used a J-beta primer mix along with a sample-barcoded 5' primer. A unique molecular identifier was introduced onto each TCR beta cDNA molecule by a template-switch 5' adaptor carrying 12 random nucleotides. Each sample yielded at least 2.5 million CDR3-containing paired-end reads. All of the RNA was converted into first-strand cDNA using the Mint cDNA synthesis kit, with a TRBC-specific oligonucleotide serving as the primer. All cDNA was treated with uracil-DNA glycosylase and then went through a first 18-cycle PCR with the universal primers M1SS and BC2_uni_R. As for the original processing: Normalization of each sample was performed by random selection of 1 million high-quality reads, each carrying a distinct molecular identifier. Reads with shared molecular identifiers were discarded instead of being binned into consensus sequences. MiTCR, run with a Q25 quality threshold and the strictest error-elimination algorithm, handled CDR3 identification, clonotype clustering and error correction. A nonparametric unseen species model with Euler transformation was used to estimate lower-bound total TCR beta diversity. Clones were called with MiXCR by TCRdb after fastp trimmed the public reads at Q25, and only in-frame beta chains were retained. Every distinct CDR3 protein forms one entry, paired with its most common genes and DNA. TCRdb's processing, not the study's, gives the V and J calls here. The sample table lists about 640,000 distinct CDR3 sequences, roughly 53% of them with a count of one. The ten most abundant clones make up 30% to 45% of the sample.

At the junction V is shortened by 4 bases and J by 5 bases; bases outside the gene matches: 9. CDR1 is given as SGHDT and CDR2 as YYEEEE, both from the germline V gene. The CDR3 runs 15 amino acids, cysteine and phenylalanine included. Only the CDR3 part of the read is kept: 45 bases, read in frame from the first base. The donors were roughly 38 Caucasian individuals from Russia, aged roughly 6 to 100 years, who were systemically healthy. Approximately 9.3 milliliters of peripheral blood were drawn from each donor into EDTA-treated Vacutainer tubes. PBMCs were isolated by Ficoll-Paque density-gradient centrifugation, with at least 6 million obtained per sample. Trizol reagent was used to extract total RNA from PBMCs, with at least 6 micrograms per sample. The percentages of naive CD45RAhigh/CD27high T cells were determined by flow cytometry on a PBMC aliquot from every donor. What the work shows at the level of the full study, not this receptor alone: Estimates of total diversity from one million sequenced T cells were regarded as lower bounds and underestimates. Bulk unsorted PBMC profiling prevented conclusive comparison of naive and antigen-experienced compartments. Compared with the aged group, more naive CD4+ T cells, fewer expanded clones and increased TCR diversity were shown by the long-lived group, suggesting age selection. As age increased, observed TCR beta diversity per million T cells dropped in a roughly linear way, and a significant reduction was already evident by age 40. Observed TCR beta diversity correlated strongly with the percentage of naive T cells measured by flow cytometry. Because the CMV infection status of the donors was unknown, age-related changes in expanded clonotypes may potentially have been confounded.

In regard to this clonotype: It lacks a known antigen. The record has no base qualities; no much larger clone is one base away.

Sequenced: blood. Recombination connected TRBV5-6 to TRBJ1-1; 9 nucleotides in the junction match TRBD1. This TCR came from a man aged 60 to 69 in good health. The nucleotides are TGTGCCAGCAGCGGGGGGACAGGGTGGACGACTGAAGCTTTCTTT. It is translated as CASSGGTGWTTEAFF.